These 32 T cell receptor beta chains were sequenced from one sample in a study of blood T cell repertoires in COVID-19. The assay was immunoSEQ multiplex PCR, and TCRdb's table has in-frame clones only and misses some. The repertoire holds roughly 160,000 clones, with under 90% as singletons. The source material was peripheral blood. The origin of the receptors is an elderly woman with acute or convalescent COVID-19.

V gene TRBV5-4 combines with J gene TRBJ1-3; 9 nucleotides align to TRBD1. V lost 0 bases and J lost 4; bases outside the gene matches: 2. In germline, CDR1 is SGHNT, CDR2 YYREEE (reference sequence). The CDR3 runs 15 residues. CDR3 DNA sequence: TGTGCCAGCAGCTTGGCCGGGACAGGGGGAAACACCATATATTTT. It translates to CASSLAGTGGNTIYF.

The gene calls are TRBV29-1 and TRBJ1-2, with a tentative D call TRBD1 (5 bases). There are 12 residues in the CDR3. V gave up 6 bases and J gave up 6 bases, with 14 bases separating them. From germline, CDR1 is SQVTM and CDR2 ANQGSEA. The CDR3 here is CSVVGGSDGYTF. The CDR3 region has the DNA TGCAGCGTAGTCGGGGGGTCAGATGGCTACACCTTC.

In regard to this clone: Distinct nucleotide sequences in the sample also encode this CDR3. This rearrangement joins TRBV11-2 to TRBJ1-2; TRBD1 might be the D (5 bases). CDR3 length: 11 residues. CDR1 is SGHAT, CDR2 FQNNGV, per germline. The V and J ends lost 3 bases and 6 bases respectively, with 5 bases between them. In nucleotides, the CDR3 is TGTGCCAGCAGCTTGGGGCATGGCTACACCTTC. Translated: CASSLGHGYTF. Together with reference TRBV11-2 and TRBJ1-2, the CDR3 gives the full variable domain: EAGVAQSPRYKIIEKRQSVAFWCNPISGHATLYWYQQILGQGPKLLIQFQNNGVVDDSQLPKDRFSAERLKGVDSTLKIQPAKLEDSAVYLCASSLGHGYTFGSGTRLTVV.

V is TRBV5-6 and J is TRBJ1-5, with TRBD1 matching over 7 bases. J was trimmed by 6 bases and V by 4 bases; bases with no gene match: 4. The germline V gene has CDR1 SGHDT and CDR2 YYEEEE. CDR3 length: 13 residues. In DNA form, the CDR3 reads TGTGCCAGCAGCCGGACAGGCGGTCAGCCCCAGCATTTT. Its protein is CASSRTGGQPQHF.

The V call is TRBV7-3, the J call TRBJ2-2; TRBD2 matches 8 bases. Per the germline V gene, CDR1 is SGHTA and CDR2 is FQGTGA. J lost 3 bases, V lost 4 bases, and 7 bases had no gene match. The CDR3 is 16 residues long. CDR3 region: CASSSSSGRDTGELFF. The CDR3 DNA follows: TGTGCCAGCAGCTCCTCTAGCGGGCGGGACACCGGGGAGCTGTTTTTT.

The V and J genes are TRBV5-1 and TRBJ1-1, with unresolved D. Per the germline V gene, CDR1 is SGHRS and CDR2 is YFSETQ. V was trimmed by 5 bases and J by 8 bases, leaving 10 bases between them. The CDR3 loop spans 11 amino acids. This CDR3 reads CASREGGEAFF. The CDR3 DNA reads TGCGCCAGCAGGGAAGGCGGCGAAGCTTTCTTT.

The V gene is TRBV24-1, the J gene TRBJ2-1; D is possibly TRBD2 (5 bases). The CDR3 length is 16 residues. Per germline, CDR1 KGHDR and CDR2 SFDVKD. Trimming stripped 4 bases from V and 6 bases from J, with 18 bases between. The CDR3 reads CATSEYSRTASNEQFF. Here the CDR3 DNA reads TGTGCCACCAGTGAATACTCAAGGACTGCCTCCAATGAGCAGTTCTTC.

This clone was found a few times. V and J are TRBV28 and TRBJ1-2; unclear D gene. The germline V and J ends were trimmed by 6 bases and 2 bases, with 10 bases remaining between them. Per germline, CDR1 MDHEN and CDR2 SYDVKM. CDR3 size: 13 residues. In DNA, the CDR3 is TGTGCCAGCAGACAGACGCCCAACTATGGCTACACCTTC. Amino acid sequence: CASRQTPNYGYTF.

The rearrangement uses TRBV7-2 and TRBJ2-3; 12 bases are a match to TRBD2. Trimming took 5 bases from V and 2 from J; bases not matched to a gene: 5. The CDR3 sequence is 16 residues long. Germline values: CDR1 SGHTA, CDR2 FQGNSA. The CDR3 DNA is TGTGCCAGCAGCCGCGGGACTAGCGGGTTCACAGATACGCAGTATTTT. It specifies CASSRGTSGFTDTQYF.

This clone was detected a few times. V and J are TRBV14 and TRBJ1-4; possible D gene TRBD1, 6 bases. Trimming removed 4 bases from V and 8 bases from J, with 14 bases in between. Germline assignment: CDR1 SGHDN and CDR2 FVKESK. The CDR3 runs 14 residues. As DNA, the CDR3 is TGTGCCAGCAGCCGGTCAGGGGCCGCCGAAAAACTGTTTTTT. This encodes CASSRSGAAEKLFF.

V gene TRBV28 combines with J gene TRBJ1-5, with a possible D match to TRBD1 (6 bases). The V end was cut by 3 bases, the J end by 2 bases, with 20 bases between. CDR1 is MDHEN and CDR2 is SYDVKM in the germline V gene. This CDR3 contains 18 residues. The CDR3 nucleotides read TGTGCCAGCAGTTTCATGGGGGCAGGTGGGGCAGGCAATCAGCCCCAGCATTTT. Protein: CASSFMGAGGAGNQPQHF.

The chain joins TRBV10-1 to TRBJ2-5; TRBD1 might be the D (5 bases). The ends were cut back, 2 bases at V and 5 bases at J, with 15 bases in the middle. This CDR3 has 15 amino acids. Germline CDR1 reads WNHNN; CDR2 reads SYGVQD (reference sequence). CDR3 loop: CASSESRQGVETQYF. The CDR3 DNA follows: TGCGCCAGCAGTGAGAGCCGACAAGGGGTTGAGACCCAGTACTTC.

V is TRBV27 and J is TRBJ2-5, with a tentative D call TRBD1 (6 bases). Germline lookup yields CDR1 MNHEY and CDR2 SMNVEV (reference sequence). This CDR3 region has 15 residues. V was cut by 5 bases and J by 1 base, with 14 bases left in between. CDR3 nucleotide sequence: TGTGCCAGCAGTCTCAACGACAGGCGCCAAGAGACCCAGTACTTC. Its translation is CASSLNDRRQETQYF.

This chain uses TRBV2 with TRBJ1-1; D gene ambiguous. Looked up from germline, CDR1 is SNHLY and CDR2 is FYNNEI. The CDR3 contains 14 residues. The ends were cut back, 1 base at V and 0 bases at J, with 6 bases in the middle. The CDR3 DNA reads as TGTGCCAGCAGTGAAGACACCGTGAACACTGAAGCTTTCTTT. Its translation: CASSEDTVNTEAFF.

As DNA, the CDR3 is TGTGCCTGGGGGCTATCGACCGGGGGTCCGCAGTATTTT. It codes for CAWGLSTGGPQYF. The V call is TRBV30, the J call TRBJ2-3, with D possibly being TRBD2 (6 bases). The CDR3 has 13 amino acids. Germline V gives CDR1 GTSNPN, CDR2 SVGIG (reference sequence). Trimming shortened V by 5 bases and J by 10 bases, and 19 bases separated the two germline ends.

This sequence joins TRBV6-2 or TRBV6-3 and TRBJ1-5, with a tentative D call TRBD1 (6 bases). The germline V gene encodes CDR1 MNHEY and CDR2 SVGEGT. There are 19 residues in the CDR3. V was clipped by 6 bases and J by 0 bases, with 24 bases between them. CDR3 bases: TGTGCCAGCAGCCCTCGATTGCTCGGGACACCCGTTAGCAATCAGCCCCAGCATTTT. Amino acid sequence: CASSPRLLGTPVSNQPQHF.

Of note for this clone: This sample also contains other DNA sequences that code for the same CDR3. The chain uses TRBV9 and TRBJ2-7, with 7 bases aligning to TRBD1. The CDR3 runs 14 residues. With 0 bases clipped from V and 2 bases from J, the junction kept 2 bases outside the gene matches. Germline V gives CDR1 SGDLS, CDR2 YYNGEE. The CDR3 region is CASSVGQGAYEQYF. DNA for the CDR3: TGTGCCAGCAGCGTAGGGCAGGGGGCCTACGAGCAGTACTTC.

The chain couples TRBV7-9 to TRBJ1-5; D is uncertain. The germline V gene has CDR1 SEHNR and CDR2 FQNEAQ (reference sequence). This CDR3 spans 12 amino acids. Trimming left V 8 bases short and J 0 bases short, with 5 bases between. CDR3 residues: CASAGSNQPQHF. The CDR3 DNA sequence: TGTGCCAGCGCGGGTAGCAATCAGCCCCAGCATTTT.

The chain employs TRBV7-2 and TRBJ1-2, with D possibly TRBD1 on 6 matching bases. The V end lost 6 bases, the J end lost 7 bases, and 15 bases lay between the germline ends. There are 13 residues in the CDR3. Germline values: CDR1 SGHTA, CDR2 FQGNSA. CDR3 in DNA: TGTGCCAGCAGGCAAACAGGGAGAACTGGCTACACCTTC. This codes for CASRQTGRTGYTF.

This chain links TRBV7-9 with TRBJ2-1; a weak D match, TRBD1 (5 bases). V gave up 5 bases and J gave up 2 bases, with 16 bases separating them. The germline gives CDR1 SEHNR, CDR2 FQNEAQ (reference sequence). The CDR3 loop spans 16 amino acids. This chain's CDR3 is CASSPRTPPTYNEQFF. The CDR3 bases are TGTGCCAGCAGCCCGAGGACACCCCCGACCTACAATGAGCAGTTCTTC.

The chain combines TRBV30 with TRBJ1-6; 7 bases match TRBD1. CDR1 is GTSNPN, CDR2 SVGIG, per germline (reference sequence). The trim removed 3 bases at V and 6 bases at J, leaving 14 bases unmatched. This CDR3 is 17 amino acids long. This CDR3 is CAWSARQGAGSNSPLHF. The CDR3 DNA follows: TGTGCCTGGAGCGCCAGACAGGGCGCCGGAAGTAATTCACCCCTCCACTTT.

This chain links TRBV2 with TRBJ1-4; the D gene is possibly TRBD1 (6 bases). In germline, CDR1 is SNHLY, CDR2 FYNNEI. The CDR3 runs to 17 residues. The V end lost 6 bases, the J end lost 0 bases, and 17 bases lay between the germline ends. CDR3 sequence (DNA): TGTGCCAGCAGCTTACCGGGACATGCCACAACTAATGAAAAACTGTTTTTT. As protein: CASSLPGHATTNEKLFF.

The genes are TRBV30 and TRBJ2-2; 9 bases are a match to TRBD2. CDR3 length: 15 amino acids. The V and J ends lost 3 bases and 4 bases, in that order; junction bases with no gene match: 6. Per the germline V gene, CDR1 is GTSNPN and CDR2 is SVGIG (reference sequence). In DNA form, the CDR3 reads TGTGCCTGGAGCCTGGGACTAGCAGGCACCGGGGAGCTGTTTTTT. This translates into CAWSLGLAGTGELFF. The complete variable domain, with remaining parts taken from reference TRBV30 and TRBJ2-2, reads SQTIHQWPATLVQPVGSPLSLECTVEGTSNPNLYWYRQAAGRGLQLLFYSVGIGQISSEVPQNLSASRPQDRQFILSSKKLLLSDSGFYLCAWSLGLAGTGELFFGEGSRLTVL.

The V and J genes are TRBV4-3 and TRBJ1-1; 8 nucleotides agree with TRBD1. This CDR3 comprises 15 residues. J was trimmed by 0 bases and V by 3 bases; bases with no gene match: 3. Germline CDR1 LGHNA, CDR2 YSLEER. The CDR3: CASSHSTGVNTEAFF. The CDR3 nucleotides are TGCGCCAGCAGCCATTCGACAGGGGTGAACACTGAAGCTTTCTTT.

This clone was counted a few times. A junction end diverges from the germline sequence, so it may reflect a read error. The V gene is TRBV6-1, the J gene TRBJ1-1; the D gene is possibly TRBD1 (5 bases). The CDR3 covers 12 residues. The germline gives CDR1 MNHNS, CDR2 SASEGT. CDR3 sequence (DNA): TGTGCCAGCCGTGACAGCGCTTCTGAAGCTTTCTTT. Protein: CASRDSASEAFF.

This clone appeared a few times. The chain couples TRBV4-2 to TRBJ2-7; D may be TRBD1 (6 bases). Germline-derived CDR1 and CDR2 are LGHNA and YNFKEQ. The CDR3 consists of 15 residues. V gave up 0 bases and J gave up 1 base, with 10 bases separating them. The CDR3 coding sequence is TGTGCCAGCAGCCAAGATCCCACAGGGTCCTACGAGCAGTACTTC. It encodes CASSQDPTGSYEQYF.

The rearrangement uses TRBV5-1 and TRBJ1-1; no definite D call. The CDR3 is 13 amino acids. Trimming took off 0 bases at V and 4 bases at J, with 7 bases between the two ends. Germline V gene lookup returns CDR1 SGHRS and CDR2 YFSETQ. CDR3 sequence: CASSLDRVTEAFF. DNA of the CDR3: TGCGCCAGCAGCTTGGACAGAGTCACTGAAGCTTTCTTT.

The chain carries TRBV19 and TRBJ2-5; 10 nucleotides align to TRBD1. The CDR3 has 15 amino acids. Germline V gene data show CDR1 as LNHDA and CDR2 as SQIVND (reference sequence). With 5 bases clipped from V and 4 bases from J, the junction kept 7 bases outside the gene matches. The CDR3 coding sequence is TGTGCCAGTAGTTCCCGGGACAGGGGAGGAGAGACCCAGTACTTC. Protein sequence: CASSSRDRGGETQYF.

This clone came up once. The rearrangement links TRBV10-3 to TRBJ1-5; 8 positions match TRBD1. After removal of 10 bases from V and 2 bases from J, the junction contained 7 bases not matched to a gene. Germline loops: CDR1 ENHRY, CDR2 SYGVKD. This CDR3 contains 14 residues. CDR3 nucleotide sequence: TGTGCCACAGAGGACAGGGCTGGCAATCAGCCCCAGCATTTT. Its protein is CATEDRAGNQPQHF.

The chain recombines TRBV28 with TRBJ1-6, with no clear D. Germline V gives CDR1 MDHEN, CDR2 SYDVKM. V dropped 6 bases and J dropped 3 bases, with 9 bases sitting between them. CDR3 length: 14 amino acids. The CDR3 coding sequence is TGTGCCAGCAGCTATCGGGGCTATAATTCACCCCTCCACTTT. This codes for CASSYRGYNSPLHF.

This chain connects TRBV28 to TRBJ2-7; no definite D call. V dropped 5 bases and J dropped 0 bases, with 11 bases sitting between them. CDR1 and CDR2 (germline): MDHEN, SYDVKM. The CDR3 length is 14 residues. CDR3 loop: CASSETLSSYEQYF. In DNA, the CDR3 is TGTGCCAGCAGTGAGACATTGAGCTCCTACGAGCAGTACTTC. Full variable domain (remainder filled in from reference TRBV28 and TRBJ2-7): DVKVTQSSRYLVKRTGEKVFLECVQDMDHENMFWYRQDPGLGLRLIYFSYDVKMKEKGDIPEGYSVSREKKERFSLILESASTNQTSMYLCASSETLSSYEQYFGPGTRLTVT.

The rearrangement links TRBV11-2 to TRBJ2-7, with 7 bases that match TRBD2. The CDR3 loop spans 14 amino acids. Germline V lookup: CDR1 SGHAT, CDR2 FQNNGV. With 3 bases clipped from V and 5 bases from J, the junction kept 7 bases outside the gene matches. In DNA form, the CDR3 reads TGTGCCAGCAGCTTTTATAAGGGAGGGGACGAGCAGTACTTC. Translating gives CASSFYKGGDEQYF.